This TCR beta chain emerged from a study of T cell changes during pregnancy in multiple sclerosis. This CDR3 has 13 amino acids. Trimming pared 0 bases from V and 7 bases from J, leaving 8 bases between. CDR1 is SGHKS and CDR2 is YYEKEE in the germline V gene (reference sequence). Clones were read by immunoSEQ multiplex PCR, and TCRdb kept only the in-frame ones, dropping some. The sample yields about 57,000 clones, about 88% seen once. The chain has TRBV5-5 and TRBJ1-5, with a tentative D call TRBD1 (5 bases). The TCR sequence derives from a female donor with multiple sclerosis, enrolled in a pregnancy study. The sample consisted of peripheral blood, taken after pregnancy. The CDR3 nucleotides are TGTGCCAGCAGCTTGGACAGGACCCAGCCCCAGCATTTT. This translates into CASSLDRTQPQHF.